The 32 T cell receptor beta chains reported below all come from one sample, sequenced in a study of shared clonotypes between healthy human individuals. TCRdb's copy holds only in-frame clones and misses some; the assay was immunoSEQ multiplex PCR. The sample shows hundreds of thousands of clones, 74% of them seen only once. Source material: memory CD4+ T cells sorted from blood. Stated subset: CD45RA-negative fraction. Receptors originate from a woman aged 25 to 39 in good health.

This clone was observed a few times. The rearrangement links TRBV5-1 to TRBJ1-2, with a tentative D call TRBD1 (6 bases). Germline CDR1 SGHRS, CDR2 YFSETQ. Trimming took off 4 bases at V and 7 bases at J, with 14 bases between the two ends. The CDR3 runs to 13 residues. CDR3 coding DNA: TGCGCCAGCAGCCCGGACAGTCGTCCTGGCTACACCTTC. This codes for CASSPDSRPGYTF.

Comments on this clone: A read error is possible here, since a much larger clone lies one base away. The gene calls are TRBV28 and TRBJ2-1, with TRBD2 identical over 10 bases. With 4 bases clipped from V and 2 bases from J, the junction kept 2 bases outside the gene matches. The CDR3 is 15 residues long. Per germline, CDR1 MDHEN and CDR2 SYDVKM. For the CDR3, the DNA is TGTGCCAGCAGTTCAACTAGCGGGGCCTACAATGAGCAGTTCTTC. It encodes CASSSTSGAYNEQFF.

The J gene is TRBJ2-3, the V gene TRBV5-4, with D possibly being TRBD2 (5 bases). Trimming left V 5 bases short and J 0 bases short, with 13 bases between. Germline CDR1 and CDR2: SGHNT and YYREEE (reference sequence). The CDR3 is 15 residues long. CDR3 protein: CASSAGLASTDTQYF. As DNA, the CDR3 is TGTGCCAGCAGTGCAGGACTGGCTAGCACAGATACGCAGTATTTT.

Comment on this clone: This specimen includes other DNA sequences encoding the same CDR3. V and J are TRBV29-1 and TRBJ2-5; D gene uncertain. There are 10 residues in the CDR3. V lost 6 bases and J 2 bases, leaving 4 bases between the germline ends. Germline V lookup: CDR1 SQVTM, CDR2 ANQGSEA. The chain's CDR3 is CSVLQETQYF. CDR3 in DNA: TGCAGCGTACTACAAGAGACCCAGTACTTC. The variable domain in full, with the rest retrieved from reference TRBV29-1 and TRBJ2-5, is SAVISQKPSRDICQRGTSLTIQCQVDSQVTMMFWYRQQPGQSLTLIATANQGSEATYESGFVIDKFPISRPNLTFSTLTVSNMSPEDSSIYLCSVLQETQYFGPGTRLLVL.

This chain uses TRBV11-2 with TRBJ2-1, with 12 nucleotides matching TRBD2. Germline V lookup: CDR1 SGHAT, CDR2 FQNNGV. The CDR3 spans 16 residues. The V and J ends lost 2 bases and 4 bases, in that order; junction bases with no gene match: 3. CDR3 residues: CASSLLAGGLYNEQFF. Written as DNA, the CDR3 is TGTGCCAGCAGCTTACTAGCGGGAGGGCTTTACAATGAGCAGTTCTTC.

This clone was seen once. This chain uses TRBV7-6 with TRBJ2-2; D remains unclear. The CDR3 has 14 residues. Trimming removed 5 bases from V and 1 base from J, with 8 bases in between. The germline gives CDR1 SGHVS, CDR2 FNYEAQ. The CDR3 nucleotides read TGTGCCAGCAGCCCCGCCGGGAACACCGGGGAGCTGTTTTTT. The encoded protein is CASSPAGNTGELFF.

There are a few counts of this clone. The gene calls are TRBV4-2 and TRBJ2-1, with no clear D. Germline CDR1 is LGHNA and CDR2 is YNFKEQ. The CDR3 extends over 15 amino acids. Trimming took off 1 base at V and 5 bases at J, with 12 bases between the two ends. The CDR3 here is CASSQGVGTDNEQFF. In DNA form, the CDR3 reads TGTGCCAGCAGCCAAGGGGTGGGAACGGACAATGAGCAGTTCTTC.

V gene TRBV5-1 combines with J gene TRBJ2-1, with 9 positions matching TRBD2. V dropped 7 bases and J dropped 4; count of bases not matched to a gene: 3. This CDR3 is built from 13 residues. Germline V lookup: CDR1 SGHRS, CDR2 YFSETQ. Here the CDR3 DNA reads TGCGCCAGCGGACTAGCGTCATACAATGAGCAGTTCTTC. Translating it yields CASGLASYNEQFF. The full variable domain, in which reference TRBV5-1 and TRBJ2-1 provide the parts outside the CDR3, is KAGVTQTPRYLIKTRGQQVTLSCSPISGHRSVSWYQQTPGQGLQFLFEYFSETQRNKGNFPGRFSGRQFSNSRSEMNVSTLELGDSALYLCASGLASYNEQFFGPGTRLTVL.

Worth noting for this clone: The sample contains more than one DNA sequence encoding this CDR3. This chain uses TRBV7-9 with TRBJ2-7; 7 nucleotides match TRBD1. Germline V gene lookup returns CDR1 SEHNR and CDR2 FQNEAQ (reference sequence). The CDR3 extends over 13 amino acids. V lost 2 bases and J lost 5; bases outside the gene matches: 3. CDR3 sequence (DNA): TGTGCCAGCAGCTTATCTACAGGGGACGAGCAGTACTTC. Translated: CASSLSTGDEQYF.

The CDR3 DNA sequence: TGCGCCAGCAGCTTGGCCCCCTTAGCGGGAGTCCTCAGCGATAGTGAGCAGTTCTTC. This sequence encodes CASSLAPLAGVLSDSEQFF. The chain links TRBV5-1 to TRBJ2-1; TRBD2 aligns across 9 bases. The CDR3 contains 19 residues. Germline CDR1 SGHRS, CDR2 YFSETQ. The V gene end was trimmed by 0 bases and the J gene end by 9 bases; junction bases not matched to a gene: 19.

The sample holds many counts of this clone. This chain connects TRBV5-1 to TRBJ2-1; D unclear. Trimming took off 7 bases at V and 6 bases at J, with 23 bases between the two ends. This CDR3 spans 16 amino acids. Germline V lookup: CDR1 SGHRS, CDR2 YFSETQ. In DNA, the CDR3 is TGCGCCAGCCGGGCTTTACTTGCTAGTCATGGCAATGAGCAGTTCTTC. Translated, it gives CASRALLASHGNEQFF. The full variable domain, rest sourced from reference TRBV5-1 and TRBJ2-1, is KAGVTQTPRYLIKTRGQQVTLSCSPISGHRSVSWYQQTPGQGLQFLFEYFSETQRNKGNFPGRFSGRQFSNSRSEMNVSTLELGDSALYLCASRALLASHGNEQFFGPGTRLTVL.

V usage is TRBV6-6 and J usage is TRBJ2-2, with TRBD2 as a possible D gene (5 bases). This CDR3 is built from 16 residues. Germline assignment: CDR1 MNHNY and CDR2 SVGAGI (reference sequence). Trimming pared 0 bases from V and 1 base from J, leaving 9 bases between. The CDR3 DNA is TGTGCCAGCAGTTACTCCAGCGGAAAGAACACCGGGGAGCTGTTTTTT. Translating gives CASSYSSGKNTGELFF.

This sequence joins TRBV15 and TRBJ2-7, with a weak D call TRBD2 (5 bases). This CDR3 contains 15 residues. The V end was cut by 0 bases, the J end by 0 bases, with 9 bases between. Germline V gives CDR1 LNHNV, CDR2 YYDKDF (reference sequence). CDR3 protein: CATSRERGTSYEQYF. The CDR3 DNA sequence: TGTGCCACCAGCAGAGAACGGGGAACCTCCTACGAGCAGTACTTC.

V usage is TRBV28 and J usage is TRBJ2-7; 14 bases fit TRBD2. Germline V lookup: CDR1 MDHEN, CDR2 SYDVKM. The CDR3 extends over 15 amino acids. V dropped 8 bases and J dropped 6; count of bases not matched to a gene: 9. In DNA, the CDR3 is TGTGCCAGCGGGGGACTAGCGGGAGAGTGGGGCGAGCAGTACTTC. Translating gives CASGGLAGEWGEQYF. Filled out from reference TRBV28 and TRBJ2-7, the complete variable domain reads DVKVTQSSRYLVKRTGEKVFLECVQDMDHENMFWYRQDPGLGLRLIYFSYDVKMKEKGDIPEGYSVSREKKERFSLILESASTNQTSMYLCASGGLAGEWGEQYFGPGTRLTVT.

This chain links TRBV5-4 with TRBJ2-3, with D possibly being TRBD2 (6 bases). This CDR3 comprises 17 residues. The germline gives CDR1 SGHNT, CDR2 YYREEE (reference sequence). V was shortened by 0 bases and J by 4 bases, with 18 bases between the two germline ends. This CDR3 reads CASSLVPSREIPDTQYF. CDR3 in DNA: TGTGCCAGCAGCTTGGTACCTAGCCGGGAGATCCCAGATACGCAGTATTTT.

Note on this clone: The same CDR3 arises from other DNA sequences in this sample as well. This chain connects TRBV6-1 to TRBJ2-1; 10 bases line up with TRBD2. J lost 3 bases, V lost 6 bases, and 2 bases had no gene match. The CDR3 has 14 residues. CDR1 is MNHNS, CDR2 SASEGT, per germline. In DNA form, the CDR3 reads TGTGCCAGCAGAACTAGCGGGAACTACAATGAGCAGTTCTTC. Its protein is CASRTSGNYNEQFF.

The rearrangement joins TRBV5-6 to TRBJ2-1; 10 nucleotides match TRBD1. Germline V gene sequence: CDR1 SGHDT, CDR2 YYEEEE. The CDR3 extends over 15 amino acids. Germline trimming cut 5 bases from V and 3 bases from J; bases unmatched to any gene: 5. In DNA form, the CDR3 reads TGTGCCAGCAGTCCCGGGACAGGGGTCTACAATGAGCAGTTCTTC. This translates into CASSPGTGVYNEQFF.

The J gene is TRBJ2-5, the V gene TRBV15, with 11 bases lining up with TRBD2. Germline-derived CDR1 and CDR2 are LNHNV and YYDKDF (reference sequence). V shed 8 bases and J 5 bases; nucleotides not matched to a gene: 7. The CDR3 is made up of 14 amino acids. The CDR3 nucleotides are TGTGCCACCCAACTAGCGGGAGTTTTGGAGACCCAGTACTTC. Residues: CATQLAGVLETQYF.

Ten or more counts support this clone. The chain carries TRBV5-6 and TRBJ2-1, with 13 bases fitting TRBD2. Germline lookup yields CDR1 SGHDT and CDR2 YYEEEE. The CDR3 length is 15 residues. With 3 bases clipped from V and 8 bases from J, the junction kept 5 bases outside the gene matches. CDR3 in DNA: TGTGCCAGCAGCTCGAGGACTAGCGGGAGACATGAGCAGTTCTTC. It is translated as CASSSRTSGRHEQFF. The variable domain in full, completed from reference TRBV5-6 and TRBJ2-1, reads DAGVTQSPTHLIKTRGQQVTLRCSPKSGHDTVSWYQQALGQGPQFIFQYYEEEERQRGNFPDRFSGHQFPNYSSELNVNALLLGDSALYLCASSSRTSGRHEQFFGPGTRLTVL.

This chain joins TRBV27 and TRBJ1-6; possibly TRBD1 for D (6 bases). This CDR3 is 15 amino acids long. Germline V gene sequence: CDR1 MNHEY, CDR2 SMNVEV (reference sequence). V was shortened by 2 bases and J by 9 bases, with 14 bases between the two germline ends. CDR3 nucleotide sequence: TGTGCCAGCAGTTTAAAGGGTAGGGGGAGTTCACCCCTCCACTTT. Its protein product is CASSLKGRGSSPLHF.

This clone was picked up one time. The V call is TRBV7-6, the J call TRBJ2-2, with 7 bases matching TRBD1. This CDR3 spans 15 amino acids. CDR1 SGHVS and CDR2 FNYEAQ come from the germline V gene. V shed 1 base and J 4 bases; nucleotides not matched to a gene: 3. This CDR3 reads CASSLGSGGTGELFF. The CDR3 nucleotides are TGTGCCAGCAGCTTAGGGTCAGGGGGCACCGGGGAGCTGTTTTTT.

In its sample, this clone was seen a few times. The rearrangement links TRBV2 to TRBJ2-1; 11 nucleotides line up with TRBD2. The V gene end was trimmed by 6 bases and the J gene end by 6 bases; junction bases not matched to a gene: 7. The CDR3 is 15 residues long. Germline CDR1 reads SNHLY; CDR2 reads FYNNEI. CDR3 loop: CASSETSGSSNEQFF. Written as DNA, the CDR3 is TGTGCCAGCAGCGAAACTAGCGGGAGTAGCAATGAGCAGTTCTTC.

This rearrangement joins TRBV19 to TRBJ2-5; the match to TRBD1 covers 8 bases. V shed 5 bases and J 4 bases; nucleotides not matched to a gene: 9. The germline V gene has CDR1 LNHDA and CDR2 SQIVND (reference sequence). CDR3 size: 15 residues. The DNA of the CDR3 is TGTGCCAGTAGTTTCAGACAGGGGCCTTTAGAGACCCAGTACTTC. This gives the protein CASSFRQGPLETQYF.

CDR3 nucleotide sequence: TGTGCCAGCAGCCAAGATCTGGGGAAGGGCTCCTACGAGCAGTACTTC. It codes for CASSQDLGKGSYEQYF. V usage is TRBV5-8 and J usage is TRBJ2-7; D ambiguous. V shed 4 bases and J shed 0 bases, with 17 bases lying between them. CDR1 is SGHTS, CDR2 YDEGEE, per germline. The CDR3 has 16 amino acids.

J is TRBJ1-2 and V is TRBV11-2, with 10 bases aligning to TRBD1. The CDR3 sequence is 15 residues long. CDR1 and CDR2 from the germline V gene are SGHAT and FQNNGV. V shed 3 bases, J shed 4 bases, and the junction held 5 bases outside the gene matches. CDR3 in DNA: TGTGCCAGCAGCTTGGGACAGGGGCTTGGCTATGGCTACACCTTC. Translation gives CASSLGQGLGYGYTF.

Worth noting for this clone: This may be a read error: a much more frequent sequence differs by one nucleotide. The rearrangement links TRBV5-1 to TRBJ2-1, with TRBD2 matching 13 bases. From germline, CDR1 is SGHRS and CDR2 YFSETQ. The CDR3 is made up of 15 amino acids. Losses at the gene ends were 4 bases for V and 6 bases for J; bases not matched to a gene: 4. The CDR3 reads CASSAGLAGTNEQFF. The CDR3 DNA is TGCGCCAGCAGCGCGGGACTAGCGGGAACCAATGAGCAGTTCTTC.

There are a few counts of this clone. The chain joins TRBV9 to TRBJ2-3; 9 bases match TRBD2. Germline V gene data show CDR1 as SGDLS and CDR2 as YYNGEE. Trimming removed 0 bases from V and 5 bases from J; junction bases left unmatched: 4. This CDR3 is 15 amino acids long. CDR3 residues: CASSVVAGVLDTQYF. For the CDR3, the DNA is TGTGCCAGCAGCGTAGTAGCGGGAGTCCTAGATACGCAGTATTTT. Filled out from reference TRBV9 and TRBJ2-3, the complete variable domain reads DSGVTQTPKHLITATGQRVTLRCSPRSGDLSVYWYQQSLDQGLQFLIQYYNGEERAKGNILERFSAQQFPDLHSELNLSSLELGDSALYFCASSVVAGVLDTQYFGPGTRLTVL.

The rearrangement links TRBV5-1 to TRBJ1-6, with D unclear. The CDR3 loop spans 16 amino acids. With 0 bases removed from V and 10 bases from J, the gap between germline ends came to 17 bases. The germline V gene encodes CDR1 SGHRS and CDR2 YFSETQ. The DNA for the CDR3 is TGCGCCAGCAGCTTGGAGCCTAGTGAGGGTTACTCACCCCTCCACTTT. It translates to CASSLEPSEGYSPLHF.

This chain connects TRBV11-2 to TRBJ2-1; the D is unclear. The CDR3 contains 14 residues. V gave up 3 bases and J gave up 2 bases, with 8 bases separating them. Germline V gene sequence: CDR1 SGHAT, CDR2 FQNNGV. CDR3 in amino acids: CASSFAVAYNEQFF. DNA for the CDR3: TGTGCCAGCAGCTTCGCAGTAGCCTACAATGAGCAGTTCTTC. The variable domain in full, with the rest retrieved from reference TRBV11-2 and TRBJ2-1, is EAGVAQSPRYKIIEKRQSVAFWCNPISGHATLYWYQQILGQGPKLLIQFQNNGVVDDSQLPKDRFSAERLKGVDSTLKIQPAKLEDSAVYLCASSFAVAYNEQFFGPGTRLTVL.

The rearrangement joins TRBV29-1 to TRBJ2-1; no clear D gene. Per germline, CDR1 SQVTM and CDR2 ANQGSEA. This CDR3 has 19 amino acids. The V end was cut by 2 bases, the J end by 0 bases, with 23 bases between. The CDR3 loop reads CSVELRNQPAEHSYNEQFF. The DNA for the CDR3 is TGCAGCGTTGAACTTAGAAACCAGCCGGCAGAACACTCCTACAATGAGCAGTTCTTC.

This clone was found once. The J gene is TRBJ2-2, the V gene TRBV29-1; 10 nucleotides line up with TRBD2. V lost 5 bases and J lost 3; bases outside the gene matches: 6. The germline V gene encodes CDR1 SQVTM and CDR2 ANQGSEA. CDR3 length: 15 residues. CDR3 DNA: TGCAGCGTTAAAGGGCTAGCGGGAGACACCGGGGAGCTGTTTTTT. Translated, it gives CSVKGLAGDTGELFF.

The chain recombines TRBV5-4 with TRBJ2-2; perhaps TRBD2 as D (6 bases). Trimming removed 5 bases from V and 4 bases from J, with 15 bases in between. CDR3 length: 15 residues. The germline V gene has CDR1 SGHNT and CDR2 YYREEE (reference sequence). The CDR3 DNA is TGTGCCAGCAGAGCGGGTCGGGACTCCACCGGGGAGCTGTTTTTT. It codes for CASRAGRDSTGELFF.